The 3 T cell receptor beta chains below come from one sample, sequenced in a study of T cells expressing NK-cell markers. TCRdb re-called the 5' RACE reads and gives one entry per CDR3 protein, without DNA. Across some 110,000 distinct CDR3 sequences, the top ten clones capture roughly 20% of the sample. Material: blood T cells: a sorted CD56 or NKG2C T cell subset, CD4+ or CD8+ T cells, or bulk PBMC T cells (not recorded which). These receptors all stem from a woman between 18 and 70 years old in good health.

The chain is built from TRBV6-2 or TRBV6-3 and TRBJ2-3. This CDR3 has 13 residues. The germline V gene encodes CDR1 MNHEY and CDR2 SVGEGT. CDR3 amino acids: CASLWANTDTQYF.

The chain is built from TRBV19 and TRBJ2-1. CDR1 is LNHDA, CDR2 SQIVND, per germline (reference sequence). CDR3 length: 13 amino acids. The chain's CDR3 is CASSIVRGNEQFF.

The chain uses TRBV29-1 and TRBJ2-2; as DNA is missing, the TRBD2 call by TCRdb cannot be tested. Germline CDR1 reads SQVTM; CDR2 reads ANQGSEA. The CDR3 extends over 12 amino acids. This CDR3 reads CSVADYTGVLFF.